Only a few counts were recorded for the clone carrying this TCR beta chain. This sample is drawn from a study of T-cell memory formation after mild COVID-19. J lost 0 bases, V lost 6 bases, and 6 bases had no gene match. The CDR3 covers 16 residues. The germline V gene encodes CDR1 MGHDK and CDR2 SYGVNS. TCRdb processed the 5' RACE reads anew with MiXCR; each CDR3 protein has one entry. The table has 350,000 to 500,000 distinct CDR3 sequences, under 25% seen once; the top ten hold around 14%. This chain uses TRBV25-1 with TRBJ2-1; TRBD1 matches 9 bases. The specimen sequenced was PBMCs or a T cell subset sorted from them (not recorded which). The receptor comes from an adult woman who had mild COVID-19 (a few samples of this study predate the infection). Cell type and time point are not known. The CDR3 is CASRPGQGSSYNEQFF. CDR3 nucleotide sequence: TGTGCCAGCAGACCAGGACAGGGGAGCTCCTACAATGAGCAGTTCTTC.